The clone carrying this T cell receptor (beta chain) has a single count. Its target is not known. The assay that was used to sequence DNA from cultured CD4+ T cells was the Oncomine TCR Beta short-read assay. From cultured CD4+ T cells, genomic DNA was extracted. MiXCR was run by TCRdb on the PCR reads, yielding one entry per CDR3 protein. This sample has under 20,000 distinct CDR3 sequences, with approximately 50% found just once. V was shortened by 1 base and J by 2 bases, with 10 bases between the two germline ends. Germline V gives CDR1 SGHRS, CDR2 YFSETQ. There are 14 residues in the CDR3. The sample is drawn from a study of vaccination and CD4 T cells after COVID-19. Study-level findings and limits: A comparatively limited set of convalescent patients was examined, with no early post-infection timepoints.

Treatment: roughly nine-day PBMC culture with coronavirus spike peptide pools or control peptides (ViraFEST assay). The receptor was isolated from a human donor who had recovered from COVID-19. The chain employs TRBV5-1 and TRBJ2-7; a possible D gene is TRBD1 (6 bases). The input for sequencing was CD4+ T cells from blood, cultured in vitro, taken before SARS-CoV-2 vaccination. In DNA form, the CDR3 reads TGCGCCAGCAGCTTGACAGGGTCAACCTACGAGCAGTACTTC. The encoded protein is CASSLTGSTYEQYF.